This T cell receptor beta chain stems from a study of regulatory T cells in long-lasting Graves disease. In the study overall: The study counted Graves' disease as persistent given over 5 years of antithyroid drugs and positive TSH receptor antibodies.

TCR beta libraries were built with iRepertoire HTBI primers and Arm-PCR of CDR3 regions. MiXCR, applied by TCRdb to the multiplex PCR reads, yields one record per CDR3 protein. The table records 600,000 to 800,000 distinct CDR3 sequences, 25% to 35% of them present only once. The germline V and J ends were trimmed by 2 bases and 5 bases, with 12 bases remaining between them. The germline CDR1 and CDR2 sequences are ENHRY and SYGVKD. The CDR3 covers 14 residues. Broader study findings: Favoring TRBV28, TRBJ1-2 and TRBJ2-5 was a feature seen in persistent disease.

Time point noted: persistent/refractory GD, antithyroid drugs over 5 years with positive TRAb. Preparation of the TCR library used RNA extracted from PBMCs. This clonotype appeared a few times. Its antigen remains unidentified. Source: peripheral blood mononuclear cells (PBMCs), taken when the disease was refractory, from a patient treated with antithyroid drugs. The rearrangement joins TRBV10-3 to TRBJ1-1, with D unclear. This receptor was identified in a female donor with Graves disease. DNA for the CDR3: TGTGCCATCAGTGAGCTCGTGGGTTTGACTGAAGCTTTCTTT. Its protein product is CAISELVGLTEAFF.